Listed below are T cell receptor beta chains from one sample, sequenced in a study of cytotoxic CD8 clonotypes in ibrutinib-treated CLL. Data came from immunoSEQ multiplex PCR; TCRdb stores just in-frame clones and leaves some out. Of about 140,000 clones detected, around 93% appear once; the ten largest clones hold 11%. The starting material was PBMCs, obtained after 12 months of ibrutinib treatment. The receptors derive from a human donor with chronic lymphocytic leukemia. Each CDR3 is given with its conserved first and last residue. A D gene is named only where the DNA matches it firmly. The size entry is marked missing in some rows and otherwise reads once, few, many or a size class.

CDR3,DNA,size,D,J,V
CASSLARQLEGTQYF,TGTGCCAGCAGCTTGGCCAGGCAACTAGAAGGGACCCAGTACTTC,NA,NA,TRBJ2-5,TRBV5-4
CAIGAGANVLTF,TGTGCCATCGGGGCAGGGGCCAACGTCCTGACTTTC,NA,NA,TRBJ2-6,TRBV19
CASSSTAGAFF,TGTGCCAGCAGTTCCACGGCTGGGGCTTTCTTT,NA,NA,TRBJ1-1,TRBV27
CAISGDIEQAAYEQYF,TGTGCCATCAGTGGGGACATAGAACAAGCGGCCTACGAGCAGTACTTC,NA,NA,TRBJ2-7,TRBV10-3
CASRRGRLFF,TGTGCCAGCAGACGGGGAAGACTGTTTTTT,few,NA,TRBJ1-4,TRBV28
CASSRSAAVKSDTQYF,TGTGCCAGCAGCCGATCTGCGGCAGTCAAATCAGATACGCAGTATTTT,NA,NA,TRBJ2-3,TRBV7-2
CASSLVGGTRYGYTF,TGTGCCAGCAGCTTAGTAGGAGGGACGCGCTATGGCTACACCTTC,few,NA,TRBJ1-2,TRBV7-9
CASSFGQEGTEAFF,TGTGCCAGCAGCTTCGGACAGGAGGGCACTGAAGCTTTCTTT,NA,TRBD1,TRBJ1-1,TRBV7-2
CASSPRVGWEETQYF,TGTGCCAGCAGCCCCAGGGTGGGTTGGGAAGAGACCCAGTACTTC,NA,NA,TRBJ2-5,TRBV7-8
CASSLGTGGENEQFF,TGTGCCAGCAGCTTGGGAACAGGGGGAGAAAATGAGCAGTTCTTC,NA,TRBD1,TRBJ2-1,TRBV7-3
CASSIPAGPGELFF,TGTGCCAGCAGCATCCCAGCGGGACCCGGGGAGCTGTTTTTT,NA,TRBD2,TRBJ2-2,TRBV11-2
CASSLGEDTQYF,TGTGCCAGCAGCTTAGGGGAGGATACGCAGTATTTT,NA,NA,TRBJ2-3,TRBV7-2
CASSSTSGRADTQYF,TGTGCCAGCAGCTCGACTAGCGGGAGGGCCGATACGCAGTATTTT,NA,TRBD2,TRBJ2-3,TRBV7-2
CASNPWGPMVFEQYF,TGTGCCAGCAATCCATGGGGGCCCATGGTTTTCGAGCAGTACTTC,NA,NA,TRBJ2-7,TRBV27
CASSLTPDGWTGELFF,TGTGCCAGCAGTTTAACCCCCGATGGGTGGACCGGGGAGCTGTTTTTT,NA,NA,TRBJ2-2,TRBV27
CASSLTRQAYGYTF,TGTGCCAGCAGCTTAACGCGGCAGGCCTATGGCTACACCTTC,NA,NA,TRBJ1-2,TRBV13
CASSQEAGPDTDTQYF,TGCGCCAGCAGCCAAGAAGCGGGACCAGACACAGATACGCAGTATTTT,NA,TRBD2,TRBJ2-3,TRBV4-3
CASSLGQTIFTGELFF,TGTGCCAGCAGCTTAGGACAGACGATTTTCACCGGGGAGCTGTTTTTT,NA,NA,TRBJ2-2,TRBV7-9
CASSPPPGSTEAFF,TGTGCCAGCTCACCACCCCCAGGGAGCACTGAAGCTTTCTTT,NA,NA,TRBJ1-1,TRBV18
CASFSGSYYEQYF,TGTGCCAGCTTCTCAGGGTCGTATTACGAGCAGTACTTC,NA,NA,TRBJ2-7,TRBV6-6
CASSQDGGTGWSGELFF,TGCGCCAGCAGCCAAGATGGGGGGACAGGGTGGTCCGGGGAGCTGTTTTTT,NA,TRBD1,TRBJ2-2,TRBV4-3
CASSPSRTGPGGYGYTF,TGTGCCAGCTCACCGTCAAGGACAGGGCCAGGGGGCTATGGCTACACCTTC,NA,TRBD1,TRBJ1-2,TRBV18
CASSGTQETQYF,TGTGCCAGCTCAGGGACCCAAGAGACCCAGTACTTC,NA,NA,TRBJ2-5,TRBV18
CASSYKTSTYEQYF,TGTGCCAGCAGCTATAAAACCTCCACCTACGAGCAGTACTTC,once,NA,TRBJ2-7,TRBV5-6
CASSRHYPSPSSYNEQFF,TGTGCCAGTTCCCGACACTACCCATCTCCTAGCTCCTACAATGAGCAGTTCTTC,NA,NA,TRBJ2-1,TRBV19
CSVGKGGSGANVLTF,TGCAGCGTTGGAAAGGGCGGTTCCGGGGCCAACGTCCTGACTTTC,once,NA,TRBJ2-6,TRBV29-1
CASSLRYSTDTQYF,TGTGCCAGCAGCTTACGATATTCCACAGATACGCAGTATTTT,NA,NA,TRBJ2-3,TRBV7-9
CASTRNRRDGPGNTEAFF,TGTGCCAGCACCCGTAACCGCAGGGACGGCCCAGGGAACACTGAAGCTTTCTTT,NA,NA,TRBJ1-1,TRBV11-2
CASSKGQGNYEQYF,TGTGCCAGTAGCAAAGGACAGGGAAACTACGAGCAGTACTTC,NA,TRBD1,TRBJ2-7,TRBV19
CASSLLSSTGGYNEQFF,TGTGCCAGCAGTTTATTAAGTTCGACAGGGGGCTACAATGAGCAGTTCTTC,NA,TRBD1,TRBJ2-1,TRBV27
CASSLGTGIGTEAFF,TGTGCCAGCAGCTTAGGGACAGGGATTGGCACTGAAGCTTTCTTT,once,TRBD1,TRBJ1-1,TRBV7-9
CASTRSGANVLTF,TGTGCCAGCACCCGAAGTGGGGCCAACGTCCTGACTTTC,NA,NA,TRBJ2-6,TRBV27
CASSISGSNTGELFF,TGTGCCAGTAGTATCAGTGGCTCGAACACCGGGGAGCTGTTTTTT,NA,NA,TRBJ2-2,TRBV19
CASSDREDFQPQHF,TGTGCCAGCAGCGACAGGGAGGATTTTCAGCCCCAGCATTTT,NA,TRBD1,TRBJ1-5,TRBV27
CASSSRGRRTEAFF,TGTGCCAGCAGCTCTAGAGGACGGCGGACTGAAGCTTTCTTT,NA,NA,TRBJ1-1,TRBV7-2
CASSPENSNQPQHF,TGTGCCAGCTCACCAGAGAATAGCAATCAGCCCCAGCATTTT,few,NA,TRBJ1-5,TRBV18
CASSLGLGYEQYF,TGTGCCAGCAGTTTGGGCCTCGGCTACGAGCAGTACTTC,NA,NA,TRBJ2-7,TRBV28
CASSQDTGGMIETQYF,TGCGCCAGCAGCCAAGATACGGGCGGGATGATAGAGACCCAGTACTTC,NA,NA,TRBJ2-5,TRBV4-1
CASSPGLAGHNEQFF,TGTGCCAGCAGCCCGGGACTAGCGGGGCACAATGAGCAGTTCTTC,NA,TRBD2,TRBJ2-1,TRBV6-6
CASSQTTTGGYEQYF,TGTGCCAGCAGCCAAACGACGACAGGGGGCTACGAGCAGTACTTC,NA,TRBD1,TRBJ2-7,TRBV4-2
CASSPRETQYF,TGTGCCAGCTCACCAAGGGAGACCCAGTACTTC,NA,NA,TRBJ2-5,TRBV18
CASSDFSGAQPQHF,TGTGCCAGCAGTGACTTTTCAGGGGCTCAGCCCCAGCATTTT,few,NA,TRBJ1-5,TRBV6-4
CASRDGQNYGYTF,TGTGCCAGTCGGGACGGCCAAAACTATGGCTACACCTTC,NA,NA,TRBJ1-2,TRBV19
CASRPGTSGRAGYDTQYF,TGTGCCAGCAGACCCGGGACTAGCGGGAGGGCCGGTTATGATACGCAGTATTTT,few,TRBD2,TRBJ2-3,TRBV7-9
CASSPRSGDVAGELFF,TGTGCCAGCTCACCTCGTTCGGGAGATGTTGCCGGGGAGCTGTTTTTT,NA,NA,TRBJ2-2,TRBV18
CASSQSQGAPNEKLFF,TGTGCCAGCAGCCAATCACAGGGGGCCCCTAATGAAAAACTGTTTTTT,NA,TRBD1,TRBJ1-4,TRBV4-2
CASSEGQGPTYEQYF,TGTGCTAGCAGCGAGGGACAGGGGCCTACCTACGAGCAGTACTTC,NA,TRBD1,TRBJ2-7,TRBV7-7
CASRPPGLSYEQYF,TGTGCCAGCAGACCGCCGGGACTTTCCTACGAGCAGTACTTC,NA,NA,TRBJ2-7,TRBV28